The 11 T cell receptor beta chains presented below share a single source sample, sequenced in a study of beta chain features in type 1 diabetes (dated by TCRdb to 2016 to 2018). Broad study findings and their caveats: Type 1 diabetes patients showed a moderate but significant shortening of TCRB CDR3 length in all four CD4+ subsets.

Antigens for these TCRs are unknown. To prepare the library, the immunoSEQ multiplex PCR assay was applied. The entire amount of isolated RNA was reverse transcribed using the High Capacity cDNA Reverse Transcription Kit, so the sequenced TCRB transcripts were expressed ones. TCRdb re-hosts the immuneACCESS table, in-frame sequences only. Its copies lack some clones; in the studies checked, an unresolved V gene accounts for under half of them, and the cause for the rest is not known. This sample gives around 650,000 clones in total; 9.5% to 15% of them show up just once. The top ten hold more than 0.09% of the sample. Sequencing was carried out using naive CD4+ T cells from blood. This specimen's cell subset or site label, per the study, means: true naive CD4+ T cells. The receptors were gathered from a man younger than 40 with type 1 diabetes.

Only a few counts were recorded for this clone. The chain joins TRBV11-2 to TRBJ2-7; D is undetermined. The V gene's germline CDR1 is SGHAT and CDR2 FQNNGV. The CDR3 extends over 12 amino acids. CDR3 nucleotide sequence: TGTGCTACGGGCCGACTTACCTACGAGCAGTACTTC. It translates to CATGRLTYEQYF.

In DNA, the CDR3 is TGTGCCAGCAGTGAAATGGGACTCCAACTCAACTACGAGCAGTACTTC. It codes for CASSEMGLQLNYEQYF. The chain carries TRBV2 and TRBJ2-7; perhaps TRBD2 as D (6 bases). CDR3 length: 16 residues. With 2 bases removed from V and 3 bases from J, the gap between germline ends came to 17 bases. From germline, CDR1 is SNHLY and CDR2 FYNNEI. The full variable domain, its missing parts supplied by reference TRBV2 and TRBJ2-7, is EPEVTQTPSHQVTQMGQEVILRCVPISNHLYFYWYRQILGQKVEFLVSFYNNEISEKSEIFDDQFSVERPDGSNFTLKIRSTKLEDSAMYFCASSEMGLQLNYEQYFGPGTRLTVT.

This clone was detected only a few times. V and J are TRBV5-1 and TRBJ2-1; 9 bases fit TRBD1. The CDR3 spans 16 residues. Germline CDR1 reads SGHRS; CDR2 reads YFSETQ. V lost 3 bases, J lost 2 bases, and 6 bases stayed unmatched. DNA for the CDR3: TGCGCCAGCAGCTCACAGGGGGCCAGCCCCTACAATGAGCAGTTCTTC. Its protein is CASSSQGASPYNEQFF.

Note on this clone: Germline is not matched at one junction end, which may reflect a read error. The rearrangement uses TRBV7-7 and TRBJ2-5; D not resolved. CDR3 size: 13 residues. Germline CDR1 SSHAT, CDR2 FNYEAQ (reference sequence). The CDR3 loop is CASSSGPQETQYF. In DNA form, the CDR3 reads TGTGCTAGCAGCTCCGGGCCGCAAGAGACCCAGTACTTC.

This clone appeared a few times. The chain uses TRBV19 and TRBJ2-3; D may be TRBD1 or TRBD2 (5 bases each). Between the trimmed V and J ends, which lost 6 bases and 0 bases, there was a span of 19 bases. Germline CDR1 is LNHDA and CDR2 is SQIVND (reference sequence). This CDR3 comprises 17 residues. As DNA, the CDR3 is TGTGCCAGTAGAAGCCCGTGGGACGGTCGAAGCACAGATACGCAGTATTTT. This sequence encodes CASRSPWDGRSTDTQYF.

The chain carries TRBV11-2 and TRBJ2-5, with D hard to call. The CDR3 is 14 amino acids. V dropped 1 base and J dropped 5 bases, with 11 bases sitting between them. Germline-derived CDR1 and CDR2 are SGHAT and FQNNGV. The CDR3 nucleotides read TGTGCCAGCAGCTTAGGGGGTCTTATTGAGACCCAGTACTTC. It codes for CASSLGGLIETQYF.

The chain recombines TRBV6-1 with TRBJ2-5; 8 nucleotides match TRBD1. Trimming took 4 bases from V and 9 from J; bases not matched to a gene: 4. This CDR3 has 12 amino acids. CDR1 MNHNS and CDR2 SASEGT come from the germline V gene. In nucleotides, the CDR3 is TGTGCCAGCAGTGCGGGACAGGTCCCCCAGTACTTC. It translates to CASSAGQVPQYF.

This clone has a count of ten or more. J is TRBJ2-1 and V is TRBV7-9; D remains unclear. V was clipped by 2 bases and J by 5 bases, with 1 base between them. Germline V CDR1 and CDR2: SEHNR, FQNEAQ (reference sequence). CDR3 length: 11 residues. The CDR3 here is CASSLHNEQFF. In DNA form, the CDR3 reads TGTGCCAGCAGCTTACACAATGAGCAGTTCTTC.

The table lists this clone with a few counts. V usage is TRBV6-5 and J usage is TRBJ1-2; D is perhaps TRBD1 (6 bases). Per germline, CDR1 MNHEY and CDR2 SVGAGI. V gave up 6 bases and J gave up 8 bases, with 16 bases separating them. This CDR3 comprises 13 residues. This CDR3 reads CASRNRVLRGYTF. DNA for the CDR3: TGTGCCAGCAGAAACAGGGTTCTCCGGGGCTACACCTTC.

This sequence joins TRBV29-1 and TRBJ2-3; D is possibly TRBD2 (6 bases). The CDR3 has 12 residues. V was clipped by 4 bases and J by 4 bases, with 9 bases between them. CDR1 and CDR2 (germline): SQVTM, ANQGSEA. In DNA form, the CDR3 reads TGCAGCGTTGGGGGGGAGCCAGATACGCAGTATTTT. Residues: CSVGGEPDTQYF.

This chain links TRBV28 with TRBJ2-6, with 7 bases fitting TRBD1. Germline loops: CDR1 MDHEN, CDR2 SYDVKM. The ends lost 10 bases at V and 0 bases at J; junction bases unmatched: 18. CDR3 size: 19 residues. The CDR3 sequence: CAIRPQIGQDSSGANVLTF. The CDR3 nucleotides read TGTGCCATCAGACCACAAATCGGACAGGATTCCTCTGGGGCCAACGTCCTGACTTTC.